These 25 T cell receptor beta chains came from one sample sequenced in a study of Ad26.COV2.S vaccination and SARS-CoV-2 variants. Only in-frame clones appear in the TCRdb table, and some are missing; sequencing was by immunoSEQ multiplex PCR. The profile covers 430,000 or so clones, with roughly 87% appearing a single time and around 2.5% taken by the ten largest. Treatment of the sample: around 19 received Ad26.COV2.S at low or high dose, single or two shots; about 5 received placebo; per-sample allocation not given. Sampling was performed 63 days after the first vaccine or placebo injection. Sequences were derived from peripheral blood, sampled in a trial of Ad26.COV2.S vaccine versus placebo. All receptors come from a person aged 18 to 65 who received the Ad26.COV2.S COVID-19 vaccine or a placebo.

The CDR3 DNA is TGTGCCAGCAGTTCCGGGCCCCAGAGTGAAGCTTTCTTT. This translates into CASSSGPQSEAFF. The chain recombines TRBV5-8 with TRBJ1-1; D gene uncertain. Germline values: CDR1 SGHTS, CDR2 YDEGEE. Trimming removed 5 bases from V and 7 bases from J, with 15 bases in between. The CDR3 is made up of 13 amino acids.

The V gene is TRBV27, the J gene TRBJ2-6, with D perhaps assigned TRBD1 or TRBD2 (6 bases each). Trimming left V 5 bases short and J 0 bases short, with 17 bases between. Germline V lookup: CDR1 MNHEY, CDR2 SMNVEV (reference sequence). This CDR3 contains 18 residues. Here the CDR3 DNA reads TGTGCCAGCAGTCCCCTGGGGGGCGGAAGCTCTGGGGCCAACGTCCTGACTTTC. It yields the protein CASSPLGGGSSGANVLTF.

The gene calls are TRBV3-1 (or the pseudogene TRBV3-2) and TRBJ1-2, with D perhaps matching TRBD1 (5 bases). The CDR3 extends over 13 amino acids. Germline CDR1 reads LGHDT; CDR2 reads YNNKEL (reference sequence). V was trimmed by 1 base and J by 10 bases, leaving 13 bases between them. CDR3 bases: TGTGCCAGCAGCCAAGTCGTTTCGGGGGACTACACCTTC. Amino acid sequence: CASSQVVSGDYTF.

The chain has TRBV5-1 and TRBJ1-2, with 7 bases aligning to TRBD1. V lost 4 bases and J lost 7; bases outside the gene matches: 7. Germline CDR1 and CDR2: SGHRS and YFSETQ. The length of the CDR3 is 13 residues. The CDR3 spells CASSVTGEGGYTF. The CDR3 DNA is TGCGCCAGCAGCGTAACAGGGGAAGGTGGCTACACCTTC.

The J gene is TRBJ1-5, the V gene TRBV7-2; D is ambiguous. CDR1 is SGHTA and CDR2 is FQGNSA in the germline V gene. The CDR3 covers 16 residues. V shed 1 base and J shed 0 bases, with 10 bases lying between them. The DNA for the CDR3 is TGTGCCAGCAGCTTAGAACACGGGAATAGCAATCAGCCCCAGCATTTT. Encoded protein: CASSLEHGNSNQPQHF.

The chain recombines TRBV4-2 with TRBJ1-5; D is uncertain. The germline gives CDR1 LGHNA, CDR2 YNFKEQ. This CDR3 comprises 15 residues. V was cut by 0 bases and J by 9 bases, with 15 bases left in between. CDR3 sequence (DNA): TGTGCCAGCAGCCAAGATGACCGGGAAGTACGGCCCCAGCATTTT. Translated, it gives CASSQDDREVRPQHF.

CDR3 sequence reads: CASRTGNTGELFF. The CDR3 DNA reads TGTGCCAGCAGAACAGGGAACACCGGGGAGCTGTTTTTT. The chain is built from TRBV12-3 or TRBV12-4 and TRBJ2-2, with a possible D match to TRBD1 (5 bases). The CDR3 covers 13 residues. Trimming pared 6 bases from V and 1 base from J, leaving 6 bases between.

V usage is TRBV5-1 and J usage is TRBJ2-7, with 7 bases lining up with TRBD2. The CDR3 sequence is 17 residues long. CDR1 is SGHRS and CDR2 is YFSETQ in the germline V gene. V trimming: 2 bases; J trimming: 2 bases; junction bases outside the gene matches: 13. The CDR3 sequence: CASSFHTSVPGTYEQYF. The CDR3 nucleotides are TGCGCCAGCAGCTTCCACACTAGCGTCCCTGGCACCTACGAGCAGTACTTC.

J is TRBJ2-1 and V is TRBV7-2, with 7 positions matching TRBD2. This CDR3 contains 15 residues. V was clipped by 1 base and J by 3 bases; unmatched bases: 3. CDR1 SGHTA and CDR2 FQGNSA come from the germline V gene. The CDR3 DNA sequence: TGTGCCAGCAGCTTAGAACTAGCGCTCTACAATGAGCAGTTCTTC. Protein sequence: CASSLELALYNEQFF. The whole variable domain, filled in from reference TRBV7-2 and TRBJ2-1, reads GAGVSQSPSNKVTEKGKDVELRCDPISGHTALYWYRQSLGQGLEFLIYFQGNSAPDKSGLPSDRFSAERTGGSVSTLTIQRTQQEDSAVYLCASSLELALYNEQFFGPGTRLTVL.

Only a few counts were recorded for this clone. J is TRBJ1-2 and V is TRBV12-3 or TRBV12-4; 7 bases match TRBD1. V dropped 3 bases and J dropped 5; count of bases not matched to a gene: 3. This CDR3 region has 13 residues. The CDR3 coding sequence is TGTGCCAGCAGTTTCTCAGGGGGATATGGCTACACCTTC. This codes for CASSFSGGYGYTF.

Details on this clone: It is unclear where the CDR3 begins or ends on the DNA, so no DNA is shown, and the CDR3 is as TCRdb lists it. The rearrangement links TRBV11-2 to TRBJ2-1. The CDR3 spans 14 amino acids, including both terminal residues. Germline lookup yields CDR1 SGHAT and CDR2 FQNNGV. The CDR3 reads CASSFRGRENEQFF.

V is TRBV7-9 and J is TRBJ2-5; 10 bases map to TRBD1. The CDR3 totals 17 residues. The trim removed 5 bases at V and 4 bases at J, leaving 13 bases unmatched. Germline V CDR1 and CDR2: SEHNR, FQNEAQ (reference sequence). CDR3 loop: CASSPGQGDPFLETQYF. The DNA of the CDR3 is TGTGCCAGCAGCCCTGGACAGGGGGATCCGTTTTTAGAGACCCAGTACTTC. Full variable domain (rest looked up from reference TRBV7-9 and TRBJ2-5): DTGVSQNPRHKITKRGQNVTFRCDPISEHNRLYWYRQTLGQGPEFLTYFQNEAQLEKSRLLSDRFSAERPKGSFSTLEIQRTEQGDSAMYLCASSPGQGDPFLETQYFGPGTRLLVL.

The CDR3 region is CASSVRDGFWSPLHF. CDR3 DNA sequence: TGTGCCAGTAGTGTCCGGGACGGTTTTTGGTCACCCCTCCACTTT. This chain links TRBV19 with TRBJ1-6; TRBD1 is a possible D gene (5 bases). V dropped 5 bases and J dropped 10 bases, with 18 bases sitting between them. The germline V gene has CDR1 LNHDA and CDR2 SQIVND (reference sequence). The CDR3 covers 15 residues.

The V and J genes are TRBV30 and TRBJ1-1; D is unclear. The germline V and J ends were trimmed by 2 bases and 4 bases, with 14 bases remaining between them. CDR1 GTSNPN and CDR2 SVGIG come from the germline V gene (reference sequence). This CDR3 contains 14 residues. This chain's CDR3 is CAWSNPSMATEAFF. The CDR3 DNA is TGTGCCTGGAGTAACCCGTCGATGGCCACTGAAGCTTTCTTT.

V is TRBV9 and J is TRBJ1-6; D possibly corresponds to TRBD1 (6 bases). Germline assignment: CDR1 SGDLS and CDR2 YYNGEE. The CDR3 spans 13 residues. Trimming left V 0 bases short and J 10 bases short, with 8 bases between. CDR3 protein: CASSVGGGSPLHF. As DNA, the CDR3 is TGTGCCAGCAGCGTAGGAGGGGGGTCACCCCTCCACTTT.

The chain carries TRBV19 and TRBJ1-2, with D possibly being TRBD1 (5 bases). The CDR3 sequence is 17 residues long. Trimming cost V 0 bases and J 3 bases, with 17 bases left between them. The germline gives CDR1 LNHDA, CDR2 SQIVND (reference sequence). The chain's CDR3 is CASSIDWRQFSHYGYTF. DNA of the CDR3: TGTGCCAGTAGTATAGATTGGAGACAGTTCTCTCACTATGGCTACACCTTC. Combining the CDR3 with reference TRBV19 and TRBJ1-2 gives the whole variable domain DGGITQSPKYLFRKEGQNVTLSCEQNLNHDAMYWYRQDPGQGLRLIYYSQIVNDFQKGDIAEGYSVSREKKESFPLTVTSAQKNPTAFYLCASSIDWRQFSHYGYTFGSGTRLTVV.

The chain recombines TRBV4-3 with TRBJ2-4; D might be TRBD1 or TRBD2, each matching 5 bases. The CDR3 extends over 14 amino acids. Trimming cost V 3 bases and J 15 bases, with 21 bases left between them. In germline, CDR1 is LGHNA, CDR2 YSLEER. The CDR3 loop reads CASSHFGTEFEAYF. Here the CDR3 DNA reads TGCGCCAGCAGCCACTTTGGGACCGAGTTCGAAGCGTACTTC.

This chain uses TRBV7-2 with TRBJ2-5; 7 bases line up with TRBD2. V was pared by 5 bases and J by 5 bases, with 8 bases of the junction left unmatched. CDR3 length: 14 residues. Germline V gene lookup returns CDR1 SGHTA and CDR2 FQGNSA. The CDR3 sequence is CASSRTSVRETQYF. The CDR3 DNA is TGTGCCAGCAGCAGGACTAGTGTGCGGGAGACCCAGTACTTC.

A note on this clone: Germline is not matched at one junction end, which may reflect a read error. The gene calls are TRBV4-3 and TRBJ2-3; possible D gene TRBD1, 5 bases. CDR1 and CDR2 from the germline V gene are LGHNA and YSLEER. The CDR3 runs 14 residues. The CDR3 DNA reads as TGCACCAGCAGCCGGACACGGGCGGAAGATACGCAGTATTTT. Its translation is CTSSRTRAEDTQYF.

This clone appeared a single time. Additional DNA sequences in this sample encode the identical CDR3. This CDR3 reads CASSLEGRGDTQYF. CDR3 sequence (DNA): TGTGCCAGCAGCTTGGAGGGTCGTGGAGATACGCAGTATTTT. The V and J genes are TRBV7-8 and TRBJ2-3; D perhaps matches TRBD2 (6 bases). V was pared by 3 bases and J by 5 bases, with 12 bases between. Per germline, CDR1 SGHVS and CDR2 FQNEAQ. The CDR3 extends over 14 amino acids.

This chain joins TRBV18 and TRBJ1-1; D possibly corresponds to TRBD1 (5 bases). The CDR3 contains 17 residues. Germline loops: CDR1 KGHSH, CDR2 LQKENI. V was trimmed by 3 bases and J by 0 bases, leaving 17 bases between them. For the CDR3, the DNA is TGTGCCAGCTCACCTCCGGGGCTACAGGACATGAACACTGAAGCTTTCTTT. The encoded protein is CASSPPGLQDMNTEAFF. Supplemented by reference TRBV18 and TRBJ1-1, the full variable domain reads NAGVMQNPRHLVRRRGQEARLRCSPMKGHSHVYWYRQLPEEGLKFMVYLQKENIIDESGMPKERFSAEFPKEGPSILRIQQVVRGDSAAYFCASSPPGLQDMNTEAFFGQGTRLTVV.

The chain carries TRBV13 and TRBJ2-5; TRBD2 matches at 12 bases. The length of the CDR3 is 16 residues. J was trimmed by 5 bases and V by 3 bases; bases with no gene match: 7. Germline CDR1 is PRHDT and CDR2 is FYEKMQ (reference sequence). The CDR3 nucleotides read TGTGCCAGCAGCTTGACTAGCGGGAGATCCTTGGAGACCCAGTACTTC. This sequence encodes CASSLTSGRSLETQYF.

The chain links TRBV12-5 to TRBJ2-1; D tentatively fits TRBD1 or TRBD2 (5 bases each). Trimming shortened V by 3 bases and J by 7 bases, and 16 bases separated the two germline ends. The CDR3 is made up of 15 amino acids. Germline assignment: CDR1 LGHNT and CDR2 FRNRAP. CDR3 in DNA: TGTGCTAGTGGTTTAGTCGGGGCCCGCGGAAATGAGCAGTTCTTC. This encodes CASGLVGARGNEQFF.

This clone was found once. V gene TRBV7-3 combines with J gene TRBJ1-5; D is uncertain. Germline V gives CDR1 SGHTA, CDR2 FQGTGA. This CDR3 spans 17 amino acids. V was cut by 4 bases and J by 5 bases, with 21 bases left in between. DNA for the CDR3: TGTGCCAGCAGCTACCCCTTATTAACCGTTTGGGATCAGCCCCAGCATTTT. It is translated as CASSYPLLTVWDQPQHF.

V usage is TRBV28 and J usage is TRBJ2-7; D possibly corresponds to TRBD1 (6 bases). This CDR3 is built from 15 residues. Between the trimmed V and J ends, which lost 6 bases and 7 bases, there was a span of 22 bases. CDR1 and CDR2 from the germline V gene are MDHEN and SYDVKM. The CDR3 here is CASSIKTRDIREQYF. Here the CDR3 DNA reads TGTGCCAGCAGCATCAAGACCCGGGACATCAGGGAGCAGTACTTC.